Listed below are T cell receptor beta chains from one sample, sequenced in a study of blood T cell repertoires in COVID-19. TCRdb's table, derived via immunoSEQ multiplex PCR, lists solely in-frame clones and lacks some. Of roughly 100,000 clones in the sample, roughly 80% were seen once. Material for sequencing was peripheral blood. Receptor source: a human donor in a cohort sampled during active COVID-19. Both conserved end residues are part of each CDR3. The order of the fields is CDR3 length, V gene, CDR3 protein.

CDR3 length: 13
V gene: TRBV6-5
CDR3 protein: CASTRTGVNGYTF

CDR3 length: 13
V gene: TRBV18
CDR3 protein: CASSRLENTEAFF

CDR3 length: 13
V gene: TRBV2
CDR3 protein: CASSAGGSTEAFF

CDR3 length: 15
V gene: TRBV3-1/TRBV3-2
CDR3 protein: CASSQGAAYRGEAFF

CDR3 length: 16
V gene: TRBV5-1
CDR3 protein: CASKTGTSGEKETQYF

CDR3 length: 15
V gene: TRBV5-8
CDR3 protein: CASSHRQGANYGYTF

CDR3 length: 16
V gene: TRBV10-2
CDR3 protein: CASSLQRTASGNTIYF

CDR3 length: 11
V gene: TRBV12-3/TRBV12-4
CDR3 protein: CASSLYTEAFF

CDR3 length: 12
V gene: TRBV11-3
CDR3 protein: CASSLGRTEAFF

CDR3 length: 16
V gene: TRBV9
CDR3 protein: CASSAARSGASDTQYF

CDR3 length: 16
V gene: TRBV15
CDR3 protein: CATSSRGLGFVSGYTF

CDR3 length: 16
V gene: TRBV3-1/TRBV3-2
CDR3 protein: CASSQGRGLAGYEQYF

CDR3 length: 14
V gene: TRBV4-3
CDR3 protein: CASSQDGNNYGYTF

CDR3 length: 13
V gene: TRBV6-5
CDR3 protein: CASSMGRTVGYTF

CDR3 length: 15
V gene: TRBV6-1
CDR3 protein: CASSERSGSGNTIYF

CDR3 length: 15
V gene: TRBV6-6
CDR3 protein: CASSYPLADTDTQYF

CDR3 length: 15
V gene: TRBV3-1/TRBV3-2
CDR3 protein: CASSQSSLPSTEAFF

CDR3 length: 13
V gene: TRBV15
CDR3 protein: CATSRDLVNEQFF

CDR3 length: 15
V gene: TRBV20-1
CDR3 protein: CSASTKGATNEKLFF

CDR3 length: 15
V gene: TRBV30
CDR3 protein: CAWFPPTQGAPEAFF

CDR3 length: 15
V gene: TRBV14
CDR3 protein: CASSQQGSSYNEQFF

CDR3 length: 14
V gene: TRBV10-1
CDR3 protein: CASQRVRGTGELFF

CDR3 length: 14
V gene: TRBV7-9
CDR3 protein: CASSLGLTTGELFF

CDR3 length: 16
V gene: TRBV9
CDR3 protein: CASSAPQGSSYNEQFF

CDR3 length: 12
V gene: TRBV29-1
CDR3 protein: CSAGRGLETQYF

CDR3 length: 15
V gene: TRBV19
CDR3 protein: CASRGRQGIDYGYTF

CDR3 length: 14
V gene: TRBV3-1/TRBV3-2
CDR3 protein: CASKRGGANTEAFF

CDR3 length: 14
V gene: TRBV30
CDR3 protein: CAHLRLGGPNTQYF

CDR3 length: 15
V gene: TRBV5-8
CDR3 protein: CASSSRGVTKNIQYF

CDR3 length: 15
V gene: TRBV7-9
CDR3 protein: CASSLGGQQGEKLFF

CDR3 length: 12
V gene: TRBV5-6
CDR3 protein: CASRLANYGYTF

CDR3 length: 15
V gene: TRBV3-1/TRBV3-2
CDR3 protein: CASSQVARVHTEAFF

CDR3 length: 17
V gene: TRBV4-1
CDR3 protein: CASSQPSGRRGYNEQFF

CDR3 length: 16
V gene: TRBV7-6
CDR3 protein: CASSARSGTGNNEQFF

CDR3 length: 13
V gene: TRBV7-6
CDR3 protein: CASSTQGNQPQHF

CDR3 length: 13
V gene: TRBV7-9
CDR3 protein: CASSRDTNYEQYF

CDR3 length: 14
V gene: TRBV3-1/TRBV3-2
CDR3 protein: CASSRAGVRSPLHF

CDR3 length: 16
V gene: TRBV5-1
CDR3 protein: CATTWGLAGSGETQYF

CDR3 length: 15
V gene: TRBV7-6
CDR3 protein: CASSHDGGVRTEAFF